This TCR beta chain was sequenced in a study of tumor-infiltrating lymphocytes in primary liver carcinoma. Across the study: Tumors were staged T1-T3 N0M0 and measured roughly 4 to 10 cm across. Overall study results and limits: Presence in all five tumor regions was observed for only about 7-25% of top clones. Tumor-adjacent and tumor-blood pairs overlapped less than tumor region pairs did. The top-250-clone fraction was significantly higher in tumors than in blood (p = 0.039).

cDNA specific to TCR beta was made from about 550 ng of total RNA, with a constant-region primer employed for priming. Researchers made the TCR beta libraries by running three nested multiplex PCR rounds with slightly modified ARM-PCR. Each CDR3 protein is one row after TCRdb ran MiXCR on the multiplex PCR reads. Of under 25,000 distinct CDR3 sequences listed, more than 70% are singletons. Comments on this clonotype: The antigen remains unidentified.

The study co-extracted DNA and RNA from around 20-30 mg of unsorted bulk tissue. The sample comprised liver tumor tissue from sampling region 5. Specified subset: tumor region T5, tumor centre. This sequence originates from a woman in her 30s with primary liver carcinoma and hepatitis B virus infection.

CDR3 coding DNA: TGTGCCTGGGACAAGGTACGGTACGAGCAGTACTTC. Amino acids: CAWDKVRYEQYF. The chain is built from TRBV30 and TRBJ2-7; no clear D gene. The CDR3 length is 12 residues. The germline gives CDR1 GTSNPN, CDR2 SVGIG (reference sequence). V shed 5 bases and J shed 4 bases, with 12 bases lying between them. Filled out from reference TRBV30 and TRBJ2-7, the complete variable domain reads SQTIHQWPATLVQPVGSPLSLECTVEGTSNPNLYWYRQAAGRGLQLLFYSVGIGQISSEVPQNLSASRPQDRQFILSSKKLLLSDSGFYLCAWDKVRYEQYFGPGTRLTVT.